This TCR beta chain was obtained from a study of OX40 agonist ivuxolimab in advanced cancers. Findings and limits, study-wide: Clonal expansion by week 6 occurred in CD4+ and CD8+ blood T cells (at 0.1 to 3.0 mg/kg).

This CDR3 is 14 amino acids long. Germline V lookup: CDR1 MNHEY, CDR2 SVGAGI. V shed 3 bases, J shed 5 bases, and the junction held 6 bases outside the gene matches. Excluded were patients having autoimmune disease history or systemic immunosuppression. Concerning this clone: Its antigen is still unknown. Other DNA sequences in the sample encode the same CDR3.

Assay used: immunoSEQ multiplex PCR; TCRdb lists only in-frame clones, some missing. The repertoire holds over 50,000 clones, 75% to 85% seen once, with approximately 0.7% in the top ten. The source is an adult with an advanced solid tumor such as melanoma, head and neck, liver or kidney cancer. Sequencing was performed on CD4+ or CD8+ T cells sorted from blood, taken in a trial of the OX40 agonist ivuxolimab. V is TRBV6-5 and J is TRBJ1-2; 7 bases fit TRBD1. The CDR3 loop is CASSYGGQPYGYTF. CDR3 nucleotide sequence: TGTGCCAGCAGTTATGGGGGACAGCCTTATGGCTACACCTTC.